This T cell receptor beta chain was obtained from a study of cytomegalovirus exposure and HLA in healthy donors. Study-wide points: Follow-up analysis found HLA locus-dependent TCR association rates, highest for DRB1 and lowest for HLA-C.

CDR3 length: 14 residues. Germline V CDR1 and CDR2: SGHDT, YYEEEE. V lost 2 bases and J lost 2, with 11 bases in between. Regarding this clone: No antigen is known for it.

PCR employed 60 Vbeta and 13 Jbeta primers. TCRdb keeps only in-frame clones here, not all; method: immunoSEQ multiplex PCR. The table has 150,000 to 200,000 clones, around nine tenths seen once. The source of this sequence is a woman aged 18 to 35 in good health and CMV-seronegative. The sequenced sample consisted of PBMCs. This chain joins TRBV5-6 and TRBJ2-7; tentative D call: TRBD2 (6 bases). In DNA form, the CDR3 reads TGTGCCAGCAGCTTAAAGTCGGGAGCCTACGAGCAGTACTTC. Encoded protein: CASSLKSGAYEQYF.